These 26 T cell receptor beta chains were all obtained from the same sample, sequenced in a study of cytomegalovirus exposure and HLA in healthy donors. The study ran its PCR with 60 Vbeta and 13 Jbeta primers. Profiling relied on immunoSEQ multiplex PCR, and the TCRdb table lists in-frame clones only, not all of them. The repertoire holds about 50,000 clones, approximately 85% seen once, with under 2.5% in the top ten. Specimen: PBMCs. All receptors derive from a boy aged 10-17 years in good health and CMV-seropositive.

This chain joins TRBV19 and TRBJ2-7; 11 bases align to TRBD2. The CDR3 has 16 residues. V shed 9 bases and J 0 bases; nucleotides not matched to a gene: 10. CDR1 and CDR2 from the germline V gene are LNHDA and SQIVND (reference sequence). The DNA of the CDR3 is TGTGCCAGCTCTAGCGGGGGGTTTCAGAGCTCCTACGAGCAGTACTTC. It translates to CASSSGGFQSSYEQYF.

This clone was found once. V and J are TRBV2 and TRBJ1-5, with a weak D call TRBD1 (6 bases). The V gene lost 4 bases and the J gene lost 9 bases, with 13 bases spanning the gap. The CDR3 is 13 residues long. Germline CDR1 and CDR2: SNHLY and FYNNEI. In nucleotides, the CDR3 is TGTGCCAGCAGTGTGGGGGAGGGGGTGCCCCAGCATTTT. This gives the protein CASSVGEGVPQHF. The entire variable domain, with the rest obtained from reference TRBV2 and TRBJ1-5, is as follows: EPEVTQTPSHQVTQMGQEVILRCVPISNHLYFYWYRQILGQKVEFLVSFYNNEISEKSEIFDDQFSVERPDGSNFTLKIRSTKLEDSAMYFCASSVGEGVPQHFGDGTRLSIL.

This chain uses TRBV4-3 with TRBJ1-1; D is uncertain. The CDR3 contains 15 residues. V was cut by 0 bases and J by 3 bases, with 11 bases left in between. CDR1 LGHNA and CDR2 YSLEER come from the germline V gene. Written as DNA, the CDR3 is TGCGCCAGCAGCCAAGATCAAATCGGGGACACTGAAGCTTTCTTT. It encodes CASSQDQIGDTEAFF.

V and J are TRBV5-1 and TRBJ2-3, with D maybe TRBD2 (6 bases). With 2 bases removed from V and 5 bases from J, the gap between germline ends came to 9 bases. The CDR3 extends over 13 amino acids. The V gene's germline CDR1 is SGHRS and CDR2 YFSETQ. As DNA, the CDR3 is TGCGCCAGCAGCTTCGGAGCGGGAGATACGCAGTATTTT. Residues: CASSFGAGDTQYF.

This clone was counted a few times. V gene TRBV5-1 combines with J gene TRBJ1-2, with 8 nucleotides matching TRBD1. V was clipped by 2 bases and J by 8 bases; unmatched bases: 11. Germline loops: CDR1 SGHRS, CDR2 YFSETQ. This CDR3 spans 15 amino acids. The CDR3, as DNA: TGCGCCAGCAGCTTTGGACAGGGAGTTTTTAGAGGCTACACCTTC. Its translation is CASSFGQGVFRGYTF.

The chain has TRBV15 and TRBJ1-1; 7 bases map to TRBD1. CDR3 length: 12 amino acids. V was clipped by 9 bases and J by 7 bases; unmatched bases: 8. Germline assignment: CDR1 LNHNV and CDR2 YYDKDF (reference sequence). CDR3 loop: CATKDRDREAFF. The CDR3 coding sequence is TGTGCCACGAAAGACAGGGACCGTGAAGCTTTCTTT.

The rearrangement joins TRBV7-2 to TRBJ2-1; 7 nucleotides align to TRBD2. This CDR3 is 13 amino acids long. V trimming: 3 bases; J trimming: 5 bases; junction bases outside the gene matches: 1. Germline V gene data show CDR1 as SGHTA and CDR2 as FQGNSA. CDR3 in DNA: TGTGCCAGCAGCTTCGGGGGGAACAATGAGCAGTTCTTC. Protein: CASSFGGNNEQFF.

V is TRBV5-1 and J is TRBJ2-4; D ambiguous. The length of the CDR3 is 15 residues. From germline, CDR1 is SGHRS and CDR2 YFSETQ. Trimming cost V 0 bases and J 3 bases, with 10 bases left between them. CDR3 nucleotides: TGCGCCAGCAGCTTGGATTTCACTTACAAAAACATTCAGTACTTC. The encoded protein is CASSLDFTYKNIQYF.

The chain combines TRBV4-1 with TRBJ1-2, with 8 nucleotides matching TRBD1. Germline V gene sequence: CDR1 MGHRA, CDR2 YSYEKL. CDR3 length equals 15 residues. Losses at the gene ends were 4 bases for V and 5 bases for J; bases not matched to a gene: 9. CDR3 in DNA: TGCGCCAGCAGCCTTGGACAGGGAGGTGTGTATGGCTACACCTTC. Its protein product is CASSLGQGGVYGYTF.

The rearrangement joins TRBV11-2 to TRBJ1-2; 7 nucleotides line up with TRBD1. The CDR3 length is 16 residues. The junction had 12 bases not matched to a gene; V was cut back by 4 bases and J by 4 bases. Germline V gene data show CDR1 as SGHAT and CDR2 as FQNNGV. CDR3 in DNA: TGTGCCAGCAGCTCCGGGGCAGGGGGAGTCGTCTATGGCTACACCTTC. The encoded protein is CASSSGAGGVVYGYTF.

Here the CDR3 DNA reads TGCGCCAGCAGCCTTGGGGCTTCCTACGAGCAGTACTTC. Protein product: CASSLGASYEQYF. The chain has TRBV4-1 and TRBJ2-7; D might be TRBD1 (5 bases). This CDR3 has 13 residues. Trimming left V 4 bases short and J 1 base short, with 8 bases between. Per the germline V gene, CDR1 is MGHRA and CDR2 is YSYEKL.

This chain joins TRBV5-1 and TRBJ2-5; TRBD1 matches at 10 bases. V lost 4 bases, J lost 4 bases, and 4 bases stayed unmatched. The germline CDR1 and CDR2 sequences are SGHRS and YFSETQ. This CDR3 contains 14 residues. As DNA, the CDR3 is TGCGCCAGCAGCCCCTGGGACAGGGGAGAGACCCAGTACTTC. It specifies CASSPWDRGETQYF. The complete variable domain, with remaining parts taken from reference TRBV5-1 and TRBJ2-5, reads KAGVTQTPRYLIKTRGQQVTLSCSPISGHRSVSWYQQTPGQGLQFLFEYFSETQRNKGNFPGRFSGRQFSNSRSEMNVSTLELGDSALYLCASSPWDRGETQYFGPGTRLLVL.

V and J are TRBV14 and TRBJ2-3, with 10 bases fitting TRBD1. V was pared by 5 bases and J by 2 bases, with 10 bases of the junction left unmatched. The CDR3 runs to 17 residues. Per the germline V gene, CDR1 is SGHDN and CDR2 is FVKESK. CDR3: CASSTYLGQGSTDTQYF. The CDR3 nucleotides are TGTGCCAGCAGCACTTACCTGGGACAGGGGTCCACAGATACGCAGTATTTT.

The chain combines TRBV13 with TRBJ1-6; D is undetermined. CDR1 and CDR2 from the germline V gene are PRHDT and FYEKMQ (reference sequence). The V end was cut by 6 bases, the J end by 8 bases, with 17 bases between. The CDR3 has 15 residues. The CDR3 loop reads CASRRAGMADSPLHF. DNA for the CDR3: TGTGCCAGCAGGAGGGCCGGGATGGCTGATTCACCCCTCCACTTT.

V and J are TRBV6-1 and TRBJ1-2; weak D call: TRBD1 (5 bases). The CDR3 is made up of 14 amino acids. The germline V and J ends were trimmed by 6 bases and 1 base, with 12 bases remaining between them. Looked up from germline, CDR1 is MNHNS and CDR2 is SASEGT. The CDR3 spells CASSPLGGNYGYTF. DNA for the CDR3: TGTGCCAGCAGCCCCCTGGGGGGTAACTATGGCTACACCTTC.

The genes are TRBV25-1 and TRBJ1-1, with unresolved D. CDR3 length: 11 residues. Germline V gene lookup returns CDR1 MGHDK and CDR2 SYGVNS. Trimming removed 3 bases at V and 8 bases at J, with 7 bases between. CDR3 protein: CASSEGREAFF. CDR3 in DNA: TGTGCCAGCAGTGAGGGCAGGGAAGCTTTCTTT.

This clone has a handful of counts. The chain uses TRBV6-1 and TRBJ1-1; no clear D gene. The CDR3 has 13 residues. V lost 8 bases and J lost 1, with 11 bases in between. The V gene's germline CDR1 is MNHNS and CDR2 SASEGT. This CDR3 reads CASHTTRNTEAFF. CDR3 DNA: TGTGCCAGCCATACCACAAGGAACACTGAAGCTTTCTTT.

The CDR3 DNA follows: TGCATCCGTCGGGGGGTTAATGGCTACACCTTC. Protein sequence: CIRRGVNGYTF. The V and J genes are TRBV20-1 and TRBJ1-2; D perhaps matches TRBD1 (5 bases). This CDR3 contains 11 residues. The germline V gene has CDR1 DFQATT and CDR2 SNEGSKA (reference sequence).

Here the CDR3 reads CASTAEGSTGELFF. CDR3 sequence (DNA): TGTGCCAGCACCGCGGAGGGATCCACCGGGGAGCTGTTTTTT. The V gene is TRBV6-4, the J gene TRBJ2-2; tentative D call: TRBD2 (6 bases). The CDR3 loop spans 14 amino acids. Germline values: CDR1 MRHNA, CDR2 SNTAGT. Trimming took off 7 bases at V and 4 bases at J, with 13 bases between the two ends.

CDR3: CASSQATGTSNTEAFF. Here the CDR3 DNA reads TGCGCCAGCAGCCAAGCCACGGGAACATCGAACACTGAAGCTTTCTTT. The V gene is TRBV4-1, the J gene TRBJ1-1; D ambiguous. CDR3 length: 16 residues. The germline V gene encodes CDR1 MGHRA and CDR2 YSYEKL. Trimming cost V 1 base and J 1 base, with 13 bases left between them.

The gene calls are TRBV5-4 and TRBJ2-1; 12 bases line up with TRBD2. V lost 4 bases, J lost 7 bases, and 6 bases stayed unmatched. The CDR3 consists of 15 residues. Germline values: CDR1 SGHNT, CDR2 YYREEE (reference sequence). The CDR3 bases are TGTGCCAGCAGCCCGACTAGCGGGGGAAGTAATGAGCAGTTCTTC. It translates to CASSPTSGGSNEQFF.

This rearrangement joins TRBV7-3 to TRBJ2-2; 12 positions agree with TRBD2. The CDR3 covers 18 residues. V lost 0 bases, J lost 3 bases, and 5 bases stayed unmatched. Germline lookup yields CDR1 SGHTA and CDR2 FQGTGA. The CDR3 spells CASSLTGTSGSYTGELFF. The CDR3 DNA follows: TGTGCCAGCAGCTTAACAGGGACTAGCGGGTCCTACACCGGGGAGCTGTTTTTT.

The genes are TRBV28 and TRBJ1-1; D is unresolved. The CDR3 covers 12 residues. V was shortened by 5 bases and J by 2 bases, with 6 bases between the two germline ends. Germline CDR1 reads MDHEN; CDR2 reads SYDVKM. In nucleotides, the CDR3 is TGTGCCAGCAGTACTACTAACACTGAAGCTTTCTTT. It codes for CASSTTNTEAFF.

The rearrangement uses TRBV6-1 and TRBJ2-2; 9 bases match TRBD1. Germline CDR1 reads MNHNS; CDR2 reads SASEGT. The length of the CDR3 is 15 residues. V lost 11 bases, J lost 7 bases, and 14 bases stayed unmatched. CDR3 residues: CAGDVGTGKDGELFF. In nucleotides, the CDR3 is TGTGCCGGCGATGTGGGGACAGGGAAGGACGGGGAGCTGTTTTTT.

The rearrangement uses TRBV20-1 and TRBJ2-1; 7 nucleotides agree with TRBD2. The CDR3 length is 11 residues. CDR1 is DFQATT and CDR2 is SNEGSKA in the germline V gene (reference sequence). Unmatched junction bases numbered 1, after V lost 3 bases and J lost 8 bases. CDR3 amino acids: CSARTSYEQFF. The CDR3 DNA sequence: TGCAGTGCTAGGACTAGCTATGAGCAGTTCTTC.

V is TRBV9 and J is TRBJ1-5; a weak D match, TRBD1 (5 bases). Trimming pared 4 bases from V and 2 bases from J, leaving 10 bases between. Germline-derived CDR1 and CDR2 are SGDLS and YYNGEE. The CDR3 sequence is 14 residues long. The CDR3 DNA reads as TGTGCCAGCAGCCCCCGGGGGGGCAATCAGCCCCAGCATTTT. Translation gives CASSPRGGNQPQHF.